These 19 T cell receptor beta chains were all obtained from the same sample, sequenced in a study of shared clonotypes between healthy human individuals. Naive CD8 cells, CD45RO-negative and positively selected for CCR7, excluded terminally differentiated effector memory CD45RA+ cells. Profiling relied on immunoSEQ multiplex PCR, and the TCRdb table lists in-frame clones only, not all of them. The profile shows around 550,000 clones, approximately 95% of them singletons. The sample taken for sequencing was naive CD8+ T cells sorted from blood. These TCRs come from a woman aged 30 to 39 in good health.

This chain links TRBV2 with TRBJ2-7, with TRBD2 as a possible D gene (7 bases). CDR3 length: 14 amino acids. Trimming left V 5 bases short and J 4 bases short, with 15 bases between. CDR1 and CDR2 from the germline V gene are SNHLY and FYNNEI. In nucleotides, the CDR3 is TGTGCCAGCAGTTACGGGGGGCGCTTTTACGAGCAGTACTTC. Amino acid sequence: CASSYGGRFYEQYF.

The chain joins TRBV6-5 to TRBJ1-2; D is unresolved. The germline gives CDR1 MNHEY, CDR2 SVGAGI. Trimming took off 0 bases at V and 5 bases at J, with 13 bases between the two ends. The CDR3 spans 15 residues. For the CDR3, the DNA is TGTGCCAGCAGTTACTCGAGCCTGTCAGAGTATGGCTACACCTTC. Its translation: CASSYSSLSEYGYTF.

The rearrangement joins TRBV28 to TRBJ1-4, with 9 bases matching TRBD1. V trimming: 2 bases; J trimming: 6 bases; junction bases outside the gene matches: 4. This CDR3 comprises 15 residues. Germline CDR1 reads MDHEN; CDR2 reads SYDVKM. As DNA, the CDR3 is TGTGCCAGCAGTTTAATGGGACAGGGAGATGAAAAACTGTTTTTT. This encodes CASSLMGQGDEKLFF.

The chain is built from TRBV27 and TRBJ2-7, with TRBD1 matching over 7 bases. Germline V gene data show CDR1 as MNHEY and CDR2 as SMNVEV (reference sequence). The CDR3 loop spans 14 amino acids. The V and J ends lost 5 bases and 4 bases, in that order; junction bases with no gene match: 8. In DNA, the CDR3 is TGTGCCAGCAGTAACGCCGGGACAGTGTACGAGCAGTACTTC. This sequence encodes CASSNAGTVYEQYF.

The chain employs TRBV19 and TRBJ1-5, with 8 bases identical to TRBD1. This CDR3 is built from 15 residues. Unmatched junction bases numbered 9, after V lost 7 bases and J lost 4 bases. CDR1 is LNHDA, CDR2 SQIVND, per germline (reference sequence). CDR3 sequence (DNA): TGTGCCAGTAATGTCCAGGACAGGGTAAATCAGCCCCAGCATTTT. Translated, it gives CASNVQDRVNQPQHF.

The DNA for the CDR3 is TGCGCCAGCAGTGGACCTCGGGAAGCTTTCTTT. Translating it yields CASSGPREAFF. The chain is built from TRBV10-1 and TRBJ1-1; no reliable D call. V was trimmed by 4 bases and J by 8 bases, leaving 8 bases between them. This CDR3 region has 11 residues. In germline, CDR1 is WNHNN, CDR2 SYGVQD (reference sequence).

J is TRBJ2-3 and V is TRBV21-1; the listed D gene, TRBD1, was not tested against the DNA. TRBV21-1 is deemed a pseudogene. CDR3 length: 13 residues. The CDR3 reads CASPGTGFDTQYF. CDR3 coding DNA: TGTGCCAGTCCTGGGACAGGGTTCGATACGCAGTATTTT.

The chain recombines TRBV27 with TRBJ2-7; 10 bases are shared with TRBD2. The V gene's germline CDR1 is MNHEY and CDR2 SMNVEV (reference sequence). The CDR3 totals 13 residues. V shed 7 bases, J shed 5 bases, and the junction held 5 bases outside the gene matches. The CDR3 spells CASTPGTSDEQYF. DNA of the CDR3: TGTGCCAGCACCCCCGGGACTAGCGACGAGCAGTACTTC.

This rearrangement joins TRBV30 to TRBJ2-5; a weak D match, TRBD2 (5 bases). Gene TRBJ2-7 matches the end of the DNA better, so the J call may be wrong. From germline, CDR1 is GTSNPN and CDR2 SVGIG (reference sequence). The CDR3 is 13 residues long. The CDR3 protein is CAWSIDGTYEQYF. In nucleotides, the CDR3 is TGTGCCTGGAGTATCGACGGGACCTACGAGCAGTACTTC.

The chain couples TRBV10-3 to TRBJ2-2, with D tentatively TRBD2 (6 bases). This CDR3 is built from 15 residues. V was clipped by 3 bases and J by 3 bases, with 11 bases between them. From germline, CDR1 is ENHRY and CDR2 SYGVKD. Here the CDR3 reads CAISEKGTHTGELFF. CDR3 nucleotide sequence: TGTGCCATCAGTGAAAAGGGGACTCACACCGGGGAGCTGTTTTTT.

The chain couples TRBV5-1 to TRBJ2-3; 8 bases fit TRBD2. V dropped 3 bases and J dropped 0; count of bases not matched to a gene: 6. CDR3 length: 16 residues. Germline CDR1 reads SGHRS; CDR2 reads YFSETQ. The DNA of the CDR3 is TGCGCCAGCAGCTGGGGACTAGAGGCTAGCACAGATACGCAGTATTTT. Translated, it gives CASSWGLEASTDTQYF.

This clone showed up just once. The chain links TRBV28 to TRBJ2-5, with TRBD1 identical over 8 bases. Near its end, the DNA agrees better with TRBJ2-7, so the J call may be wrong. This CDR3 is built from 12 residues. CDR1 and CDR2 (germline): MDHEN, SYDVKM. CDR3 DNA: TGTGCCCACAGGGGGGTTTTCTACGAGCAGTACTTC. This codes for CAHRGVFYEQYF.

This clone occurred once. The chain carries TRBV27 and TRBJ2-1, with 10 bases identical to TRBD1. V gave up 5 bases and J gave up 6 bases; unmatched junction bases: 10. Germline V gives CDR1 MNHEY, CDR2 SMNVEV (reference sequence). This CDR3 is built from 16 residues. DNA of the CDR3: TGTGCCAGCAGTCCGGGTGAGACAGGGGGCTTCAATGAGCAGTTCTTC. It translates to CASSPGETGGFNEQFF.

The CDR3 coding sequence is TGTGCCAGCAGTCTGCTGGGTAAGGGGTACGAGCAGTACTTC. Protein sequence: CASSLLGKGYEQYF. This sequence joins TRBV27 and TRBJ2-7; a possible D gene is TRBD1 (5 bases). V was pared by 5 bases and J by 4 bases, with 15 bases between. Germline V gene sequence: CDR1 MNHEY, CDR2 SMNVEV (reference sequence). This CDR3 has 14 residues.

The chain links TRBV19 to TRBJ1-2, with 12 bases aligning to TRBD1. The germline CDR1 and CDR2 sequences are LNHDA and SQIVND (reference sequence). The V segment lost 8 bases and the J segment 8 bases; nucleotides outside the gene matches: 15. The CDR3 totals 16 residues. CDR3 sequence reads: CASRSRGQGAYYGYTF. CDR3 nucleotides: TGTGCCAGTCGAAGTAGGGGACAGGGGGCATATTACGGCTACACCTTC.

For this clone: Other DNA sequences of this sample code for an identical CDR3. The V and J genes are TRBV20-1 and TRBJ2-7; D not resolved. This CDR3 has 11 residues. With 6 bases removed from V and 3 bases from J, the gap between germline ends came to 9 bases. The germline CDR1 and CDR2 sequences are DFQATT and SNEGSKA (reference sequence). CDR3 nucleotides: TGCAGTGCCCGGATCGGCTACGAGCAGTACTTC. Translating gives CSARIGYEQYF.

The rearrangement links TRBV28 to TRBJ1-1, with D maybe TRBD1 (5 bases). The CDR3 is 15 amino acids. With 8 bases removed from V and 0 bases from J, the gap between germline ends came to 16 bases. Germline CDR1 is MDHEN and CDR2 is SYDVKM. The CDR3, as DNA: TGTGCCAGCGAACCCGGGGCTGGGATGAACACTGAAGCTTTCTTT. It encodes CASEPGAGMNTEAFF.

The chain uses TRBV2 and TRBJ1-3; D is unclear. V was clipped by 7 bases and J by 4 bases, with 17 bases between them. Per germline, CDR1 SNHLY and CDR2 FYNNEI. The CDR3 is 15 residues long. The CDR3 protein is CASMMSKHFGNTIYF. The CDR3 DNA reads TGTGCCAGCATGATGAGCAAACACTTCGGAAACACCATATATTTT.

The DNA for the CDR3 is TGTGCCAGCAGCTTTTTTTTGACCGGCGGGAGCGAGGGAACCGGGGAGCTGTTTTTT. Its translation: CASSFFLTGGSEGTGELFF. The chain recombines TRBV7-6 with TRBJ2-2, with 7 bases fitting TRBD2. CDR1 SGHVS and CDR2 FNYEAQ come from the germline V gene. This CDR3 has 19 amino acids. After removal of 3 bases from V and 5 bases from J, the junction contained 18 bases not matched to a gene.